This T cell receptor (beta chain) is drawn from a study of shared clonotypes between healthy human individuals. Whole-study results and caveats: The sampled material consisted only of blood, and tissue repertoires are likely to differ. Generally, estimated richness proved larger in naive subsets than it did in memory subsets.

Assay used: immunoSEQ multiplex PCR; TCRdb lists only in-frame clones, some missing. The sample contains 2 million to 2.5 million clones, 85% to 95% of which appear only once. This CDR3 spans 14 amino acids. V was clipped by 2 bases and J by 4 bases, with 9 bases between them. CDR1 and CDR2 (germline): MNHNY, SVGAGI (reference sequence). Every one of the donors was a Caucasian adult that lived in Nashville, Tennessee. For this clone: Its antigen is not identified.

This chain uses TRBV6-6 with TRBJ1-3; perhaps TRBD1 as D (5 bases). The TCR comes from a man aged 18 to 35 in good health. Some clones in this sample may be carry-over from other donors' samples. Material: naive CD4+ T cells from PBMCs. The subset was: CD45RA+ positively selected. In nucleotides, the CDR3 is TGTGCCAGCAGTTACCGCCCAGGGGGAAACACCATATATTTT. Its protein product is CASSYRPGGNTIYF.